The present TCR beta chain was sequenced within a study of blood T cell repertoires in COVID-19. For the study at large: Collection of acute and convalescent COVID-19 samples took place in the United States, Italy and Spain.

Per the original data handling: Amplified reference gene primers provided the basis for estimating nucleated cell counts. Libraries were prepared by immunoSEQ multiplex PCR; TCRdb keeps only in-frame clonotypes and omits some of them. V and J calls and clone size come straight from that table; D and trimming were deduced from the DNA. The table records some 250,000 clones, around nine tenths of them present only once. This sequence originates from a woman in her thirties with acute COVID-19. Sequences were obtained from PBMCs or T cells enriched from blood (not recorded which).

This CDR3 reads CAWSLSYGYTF. For the CDR3, the DNA is TGTGCCTGGAGTCTCAGCTATGGCTACACCTTC. The rearrangement joins TRBV30 to TRBJ1-2; unclear D gene. Germline V gene data show CDR1 as GTSNPN and CDR2 as SVGIG (reference sequence). This CDR3 has 11 residues. V lost 2 bases, J lost 4 bases, and 5 bases lay in between.